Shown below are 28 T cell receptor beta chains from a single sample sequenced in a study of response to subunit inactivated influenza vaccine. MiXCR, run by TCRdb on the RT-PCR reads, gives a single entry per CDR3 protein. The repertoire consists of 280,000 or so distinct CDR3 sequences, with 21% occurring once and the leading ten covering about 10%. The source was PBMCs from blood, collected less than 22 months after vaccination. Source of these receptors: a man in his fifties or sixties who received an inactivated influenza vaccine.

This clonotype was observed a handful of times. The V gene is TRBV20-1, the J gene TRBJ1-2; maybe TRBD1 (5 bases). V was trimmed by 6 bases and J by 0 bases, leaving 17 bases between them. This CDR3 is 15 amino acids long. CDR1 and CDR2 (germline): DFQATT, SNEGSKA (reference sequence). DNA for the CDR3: TGCAGTGCCTCCCCCTGGGGGGTATCTAACTATGGCTACACCTTC. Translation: CSASPWGVSNYGYTF.

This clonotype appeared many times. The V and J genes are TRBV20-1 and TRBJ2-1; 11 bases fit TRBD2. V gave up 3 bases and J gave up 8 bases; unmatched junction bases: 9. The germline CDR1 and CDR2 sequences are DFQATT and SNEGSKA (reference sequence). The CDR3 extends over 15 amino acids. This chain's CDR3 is CSASSLAGGMDEQFF. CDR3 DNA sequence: TGCAGTGCTAGTTCCCTAGCGGGAGGAATGGATGAGCAGTTCTTC.

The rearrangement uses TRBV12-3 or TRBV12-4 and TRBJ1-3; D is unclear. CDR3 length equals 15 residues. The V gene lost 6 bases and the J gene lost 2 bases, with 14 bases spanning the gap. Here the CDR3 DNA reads TGTGCCAGCAGCCTCAGTCTGAGGCCTGGAAACACCATATATTTT. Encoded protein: CASSLSLRPGNTIYF.

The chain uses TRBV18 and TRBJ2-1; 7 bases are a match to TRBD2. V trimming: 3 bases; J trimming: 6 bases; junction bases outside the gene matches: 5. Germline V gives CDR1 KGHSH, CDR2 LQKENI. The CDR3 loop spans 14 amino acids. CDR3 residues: CASSPLAAPNEQFF. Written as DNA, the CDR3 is TGTGCCAGCTCACCTCTAGCGGCCCCCAATGAGCAGTTCTTC.

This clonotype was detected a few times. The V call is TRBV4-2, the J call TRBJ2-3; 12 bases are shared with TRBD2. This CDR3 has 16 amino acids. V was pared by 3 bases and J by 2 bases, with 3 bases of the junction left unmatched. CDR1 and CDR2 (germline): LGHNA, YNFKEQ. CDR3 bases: TGTGCCAGCAGCCATACTAGCGGGGGGTTCACAGATACGCAGTATTTT. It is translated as CASSHTSGGFTDTQYF.

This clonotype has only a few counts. CDR3 DNA: TGTGCCAGTGTCTCGTTCGGGTCTAACTATGGCTACACCTTC. Its translation is CASVSFGSNYGYTF. The V and J genes are TRBV19 and TRBJ1-2; D call uncertain. This CDR3 comprises 14 residues. Germline CDR1 is LNHDA and CDR2 is SQIVND (reference sequence). Trimming left V 8 bases short and J 0 bases short, with 13 bases between.

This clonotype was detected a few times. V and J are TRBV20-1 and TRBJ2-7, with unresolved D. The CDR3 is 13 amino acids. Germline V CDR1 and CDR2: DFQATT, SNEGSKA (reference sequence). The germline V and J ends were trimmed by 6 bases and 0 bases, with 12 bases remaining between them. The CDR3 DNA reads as TGCAGTGCCCACGGCGGAAGCTCCTACGAGCAGTACTTC. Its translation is CSAHGGSSYEQYF.

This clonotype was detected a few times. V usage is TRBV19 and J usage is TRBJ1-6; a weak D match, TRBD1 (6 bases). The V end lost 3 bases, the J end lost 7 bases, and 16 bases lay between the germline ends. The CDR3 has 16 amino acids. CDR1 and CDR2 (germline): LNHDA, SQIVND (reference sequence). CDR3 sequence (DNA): TGTGCCAGTAGTATTGTAGGACAGCTGCTCAATTCACCCCTCCACTTT. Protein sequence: CASSIVGQLLNSPLHF.

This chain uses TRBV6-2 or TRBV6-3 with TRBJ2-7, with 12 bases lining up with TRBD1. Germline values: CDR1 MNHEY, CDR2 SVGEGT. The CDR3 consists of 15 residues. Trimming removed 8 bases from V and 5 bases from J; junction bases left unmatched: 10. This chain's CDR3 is CASASRDRGLNEQYF. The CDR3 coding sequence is TGTGCCAGCGCTAGCCGGGACAGGGGGCTTAACGAGCAGTACTTC.

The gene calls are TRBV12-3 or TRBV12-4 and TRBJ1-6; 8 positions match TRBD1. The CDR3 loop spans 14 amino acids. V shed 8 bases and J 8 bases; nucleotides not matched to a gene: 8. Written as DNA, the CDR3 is TGTGCCAGCTCCCTGGACAGGGTTGATTCACCCCTCCACTTT. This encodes CASSLDRVDSPLHF.

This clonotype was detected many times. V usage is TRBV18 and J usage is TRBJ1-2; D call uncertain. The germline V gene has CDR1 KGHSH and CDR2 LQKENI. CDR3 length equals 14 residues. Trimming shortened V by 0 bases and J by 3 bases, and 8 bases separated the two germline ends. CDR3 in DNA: TGTGCCAGCTCACCACCAAGTGCAGACTATGGCTACACCTTC. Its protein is CASSPPSADYGYTF.

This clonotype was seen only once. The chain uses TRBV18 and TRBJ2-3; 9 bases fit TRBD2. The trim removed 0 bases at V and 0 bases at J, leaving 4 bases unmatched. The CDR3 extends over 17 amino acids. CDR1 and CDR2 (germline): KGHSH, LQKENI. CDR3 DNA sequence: TGTGCCAGCTCACCACCCCTAGCGGGGCCCAGCACAGATACGCAGTATTTT. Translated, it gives CASSPPLAGPSTDTQYF.

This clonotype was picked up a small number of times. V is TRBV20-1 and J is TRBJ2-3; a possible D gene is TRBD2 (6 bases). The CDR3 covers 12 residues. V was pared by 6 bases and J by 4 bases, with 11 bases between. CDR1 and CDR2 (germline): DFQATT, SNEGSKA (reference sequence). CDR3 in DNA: TGCAGTGCGACCTCGGGGGCAGATACGCAGTATTTT. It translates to CSATSGADTQYF.

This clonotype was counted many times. CDR3 in amino acids: CASSSKLGREGHSPLHF. The DNA of the CDR3 is TGTGCCAGCAGCTCCAAACTCGGGAGGGAGGGTCATTCACCCCTCCACTTT. The chain combines TRBV7-9 with TRBJ1-6; D is unclear. The germline V and J ends were trimmed by 4 bases and 8 bases, with 21 bases remaining between them. Germline lookup yields CDR1 SEHNR and CDR2 FQNEAQ (reference sequence). The CDR3 sequence is 17 residues long. Complete variable domain (other parts from reference TRBV7-9 and TRBJ1-6): DTGVSQNPRHKITKRGQNVTFRCDPISEHNRLYWYRQTLGQGPEFLTYFQNEAQLEKSRLLSDRFSAERPKGSFSTLEIQRTEQGDSAMYLCASSSKLGREGHSPLHFGNGTRLTVT.

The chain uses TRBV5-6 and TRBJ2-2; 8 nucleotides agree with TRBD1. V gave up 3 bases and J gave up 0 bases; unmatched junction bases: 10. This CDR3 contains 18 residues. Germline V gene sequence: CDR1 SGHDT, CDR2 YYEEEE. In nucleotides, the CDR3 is TGTGCCAGCAGCTATACCGGGACAGGTTCCGCGAACACCGGGGAGCTGTTTTTT. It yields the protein CASSYTGTGSANTGELFF.

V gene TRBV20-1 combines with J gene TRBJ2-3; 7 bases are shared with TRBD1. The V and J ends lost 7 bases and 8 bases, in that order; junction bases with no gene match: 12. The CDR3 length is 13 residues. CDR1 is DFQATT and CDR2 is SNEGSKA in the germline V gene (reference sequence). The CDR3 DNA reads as TGCAGTGGATTTACAGGGGCGCCCGGTACGCAGTATTTT. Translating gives CSGFTGAPGTQYF.

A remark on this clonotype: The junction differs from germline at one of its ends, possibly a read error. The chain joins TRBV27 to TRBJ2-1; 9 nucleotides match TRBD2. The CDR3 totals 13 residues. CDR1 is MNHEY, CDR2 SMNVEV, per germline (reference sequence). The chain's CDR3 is CAGSFGLAGRQFF. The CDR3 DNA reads TGTGCCGGCAGTTTTGGTCTAGCGGGAAGGCAGTTCTTC.

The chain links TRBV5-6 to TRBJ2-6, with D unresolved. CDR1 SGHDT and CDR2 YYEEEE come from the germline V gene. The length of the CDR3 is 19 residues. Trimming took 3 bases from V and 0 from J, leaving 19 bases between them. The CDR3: CASSSPKGTILSGANVLTF. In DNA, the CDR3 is TGTGCCAGCAGCTCCCCTAAGGGTACGATACTCTCTGGGGCCAACGTCCTGACTTTC.

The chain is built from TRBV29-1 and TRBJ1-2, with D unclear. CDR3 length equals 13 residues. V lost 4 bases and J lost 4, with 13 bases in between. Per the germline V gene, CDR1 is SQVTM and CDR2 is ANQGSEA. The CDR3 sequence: CSVGHGTLYGYTF. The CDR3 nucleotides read TGCAGCGTTGGCCACGGAACTCTCTATGGCTACACCTTC. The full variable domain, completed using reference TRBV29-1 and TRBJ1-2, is SAVISQKPSRDICQRGTSLTIQCQVDSQVTMMFWYRQQPGQSLTLIATANQGSEATYESGFVIDKFPISRPNLTFSTLTVSNMSPEDSSIYLCSVGHGTLYGYTFGSGTRLTVV.

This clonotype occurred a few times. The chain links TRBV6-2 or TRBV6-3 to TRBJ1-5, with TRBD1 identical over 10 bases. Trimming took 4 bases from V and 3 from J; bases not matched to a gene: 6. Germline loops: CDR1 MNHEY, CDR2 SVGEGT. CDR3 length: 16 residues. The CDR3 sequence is CASSSTTGGSNQPQHF. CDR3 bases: TGTGCCAGCAGTTCCACGACAGGGGGCTCCAATCAGCCCCAGCATTTT.

The CDR3 reads CSARVAGTEREKLFF. In DNA form, the CDR3 reads TGCAGTGCTAGGGTAGCCGGGACAGAAAGGGAAAAACTGTTTTTT. The chain links TRBV20-1 to TRBJ1-4; 7 bases are shared with TRBD1. The CDR3 consists of 15 residues. Germline loops: CDR1 DFQATT, CDR2 SNEGSKA (reference sequence). V lost 3 bases, J lost 8 bases, and 12 bases stayed unmatched.

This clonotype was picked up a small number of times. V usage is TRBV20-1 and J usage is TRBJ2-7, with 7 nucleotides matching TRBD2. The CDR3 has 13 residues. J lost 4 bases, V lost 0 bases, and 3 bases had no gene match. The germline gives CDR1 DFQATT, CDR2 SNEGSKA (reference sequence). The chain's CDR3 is CSARDWREYEQYF. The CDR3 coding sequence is TGCAGTGCTAGAGACTGGCGGGAGTACGAGCAGTACTTC.

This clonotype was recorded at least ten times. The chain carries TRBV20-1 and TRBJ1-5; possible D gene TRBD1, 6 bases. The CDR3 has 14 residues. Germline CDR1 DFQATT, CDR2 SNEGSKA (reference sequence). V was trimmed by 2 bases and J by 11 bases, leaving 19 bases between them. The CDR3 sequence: CSARPPEGVMAQHF. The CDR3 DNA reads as TGCAGTGCTAGACCGCCGGAGGGGGTGATGGCCCAGCATTTT.

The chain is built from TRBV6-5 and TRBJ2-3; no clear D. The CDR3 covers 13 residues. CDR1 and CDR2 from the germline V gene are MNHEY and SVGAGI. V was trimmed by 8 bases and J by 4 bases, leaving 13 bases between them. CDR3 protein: CASRRLGADTQYF. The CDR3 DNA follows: TGTGCCAGCCGTCGACTCGGCGCAGATACGCAGTATTTT.

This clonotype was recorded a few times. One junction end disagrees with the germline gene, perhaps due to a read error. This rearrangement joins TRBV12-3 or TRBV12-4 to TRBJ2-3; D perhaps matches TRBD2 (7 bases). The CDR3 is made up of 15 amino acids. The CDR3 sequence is CATSFSGGATDTQYF. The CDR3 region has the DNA TGTGCCACCAGTTTTAGTGGGGGGGCCACAGATACGCAGTATTTT.

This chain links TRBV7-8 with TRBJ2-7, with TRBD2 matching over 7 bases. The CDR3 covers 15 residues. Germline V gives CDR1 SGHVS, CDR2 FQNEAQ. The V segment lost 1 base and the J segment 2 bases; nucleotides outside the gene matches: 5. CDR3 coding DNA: TGTGCCAGCAGCTTAGAACTAGCGCCCGCCTACGAGCAGTACTTC. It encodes CASSLELAPAYEQYF. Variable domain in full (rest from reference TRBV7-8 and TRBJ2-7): GAGVSQSPRYKVAKRGQDVALRCDPISGHVSLFWYQQALGQGPEFLTYFQNEAQLDKSGLPSDRFFAERPEGSVSTLKIQRTQQEDSAVYLCASSLELAPAYEQYFGPGTRLTVT.

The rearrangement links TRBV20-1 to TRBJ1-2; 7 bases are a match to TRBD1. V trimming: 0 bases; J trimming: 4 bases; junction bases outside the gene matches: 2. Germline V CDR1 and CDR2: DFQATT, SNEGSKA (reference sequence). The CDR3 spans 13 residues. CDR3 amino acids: CSAREGQRYGYTF. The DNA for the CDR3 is TGCAGTGCTAGAGAGGGACAGCGCTATGGCTACACCTTC.

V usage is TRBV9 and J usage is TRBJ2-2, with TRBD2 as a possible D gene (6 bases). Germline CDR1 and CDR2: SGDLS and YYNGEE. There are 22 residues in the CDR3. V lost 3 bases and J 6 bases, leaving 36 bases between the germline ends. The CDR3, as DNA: TGTGCCAGCAGCGGCCTCCGGGACTTCCGCTCGGGGGACCCTGAAGCTTCCGGGGAGCTGTTTTTT. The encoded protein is CASSGLRDFRSGDPEASGELFF.